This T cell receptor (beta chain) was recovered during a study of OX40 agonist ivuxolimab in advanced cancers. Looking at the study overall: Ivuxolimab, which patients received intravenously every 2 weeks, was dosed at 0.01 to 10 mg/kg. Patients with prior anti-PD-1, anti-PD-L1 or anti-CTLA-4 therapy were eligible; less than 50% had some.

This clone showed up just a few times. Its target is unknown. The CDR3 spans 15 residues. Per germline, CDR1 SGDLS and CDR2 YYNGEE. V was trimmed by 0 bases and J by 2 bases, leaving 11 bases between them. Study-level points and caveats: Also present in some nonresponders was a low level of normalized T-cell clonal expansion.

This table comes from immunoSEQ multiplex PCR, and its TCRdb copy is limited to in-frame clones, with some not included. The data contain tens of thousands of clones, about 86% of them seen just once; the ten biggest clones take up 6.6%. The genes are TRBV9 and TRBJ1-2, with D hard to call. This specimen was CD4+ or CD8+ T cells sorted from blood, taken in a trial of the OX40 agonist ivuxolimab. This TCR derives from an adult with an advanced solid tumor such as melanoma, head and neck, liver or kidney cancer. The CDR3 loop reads CASSVAGVPNYGYTF. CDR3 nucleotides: TGTGCCAGCAGCGTAGCTGGGGTCCCCAACTATGGCTACACCTTC.